The subject of this entry is one TCR beta chain. What it recognizes is unknown. The sample belongs to a study of OX40 agonist ivuxolimab in advanced cancers. The overall study: A mean age of approximately 60 years, range about 20 to 90, was recorded, and roughly 83% were male.

Study-wide results and limits: Among patients with partial responses at 0.1-3.0 mg/kg, clonal expansion was among the lowest.

The V gene's germline CDR1 is MNHEY and CDR2 SMNVEV (reference sequence). V was shortened by 2 bases and J by 6 bases, with 15 bases between the two germline ends. The CDR3 covers 15 residues. This table comes from immunoSEQ multiplex PCR, and its TCRdb copy is limited to in-frame clones, with some not included. The sample has 30,000 to 35,000 clones, 65% to 85% seen once; the top ten hold less than 25%. The chain combines TRBV27 with TRBJ2-3; tentatively, D is TRBD2 (6 bases). The sequenced sample was CD4+ or CD8+ T cells sorted from blood, obtained in a trial of the OX40 agonist ivuxolimab. The source of this sequence is an adult with an advanced solid tumor such as melanoma, head and neck, liver or kidney cancer. The CDR3 reads CASSLRGGSLDTQYF. The CDR3 bases are TGTGCCAGCAGTTTAAGGGGAGGAAGTCTGGATACGCAGTATTTT.